A selection of T cell receptor beta chains follows, all from one sample in a study of cytomegalovirus exposure and HLA in healthy donors. Some clones are missing from TCRdb's copy, which holds only in-frame ones; the method was immunoSEQ multiplex PCR. The sample gives 100,000 to 150,000 clones, 15% to 20% of which show up once; about 2.6% is in the top ten. The sample comprised PBMCs. These receptors came from a female donor in good health and CMV-seropositive. The CDR3 runs from the conserved cysteine through the conserved F or W. Fields, in order: J gene, CDR3 length, V gene, clone size, D gene, CDR3 DNA, CDR3 protein. D genes are given only for firm matches. Size is omitted from some rows. Given values are once, few, many or a class for expanded clones.

>TRBJ1-1|12|TRBV2|-|-
TGTGCCAGCAGCGAACAACGGACAGAAGCTTTCTTT
CASSEQRTEAFF
>TRBJ2-7|15|TRBV28|-|TRBD1
TGTGCCAGCAGTCTTAGGGGGACAGGGGCCTACGAGCAGTACTTC
CASSLRGTGAYEQYF
>TRBJ1-4|14|TRBV7-9|few|-
TGTGCCAGCAGCTACACAGGGACTAATGAAAAACTGTTTTTT
CASSYTGTNEKLFF
>TRBJ2-4|15|TRBV30|few|-
TGTGCCTGGAGTAGGGGCGCTAACGCAGGCGGAGAGCAGTACTTC
CAWSRGANAGGEQYF
>TRBJ2-1|15|TRBV10-3|few|-
TGTGCCATCAGTGAAGTGGGAGTTCCATACAATGAGCAGTTCTTC
CAISEVGVPYNEQFF
>TRBJ1-1|18|TRBV5-1|few|-
TGCGCCAGCAGCCCGCTAACTGTCCCGGGACATCTGAACACTGAAGCTTTCTTT
CASSPLTVPGHLNTEAFF
>TRBJ1-5|17|TRBV30|few|-
TGTGCCTGGAGTGTACTTTACGGGCAGGGTGGGGATCAGCCCCAGCATTTT
CAWSVLYGQGGDQPQHF
>TRBJ2-1|17|TRBV5-1|few|TRBD2
TGCGCCAGCAGCCCGAAGGCTAGCGGGAACTCCTACAATGAGCAGTTCTTC
CASSPKASGNSYNEQFF
>TRBJ1-4|17|TRBV5-1|-|-
TGCGCCAGCAGCTTGGTTTCGCGGGTCCGGAGTGGGGAAAAACTGTTTTTT
CASSLVSRVRSGEKLFF
>TRBJ2-1|15|TRBV4-1|few|-
TGCGCCAGCAGCCAAGATTCTCGACAGAGCGATGAGCAGTTCTTC
CASSQDSRQSDEQFF
>TRBJ2-1|16|TRBV4-2|-|TRBD2
TGTGCCAGCAGCCAAGAACTAGCGGGGGGGTATCCTGAGCAGTTCTTC
CASSQELAGGYPEQFF
>TRBJ2-2|19|TRBV5-1|-|TRBD1
TGCGCCAGCAGCTCCCTCGGGACAGGGGGCGAAGGAAACACCGGGGAGCTGTTTTTT
CASSSLGTGGEGNTGELFF
>TRBJ1-1|13|TRBV7-6|-|-
TGTGCCAGCAGCTTAGCAGGGGACACTGAAGCTTTCTTT
CASSLAGDTEAFF
>TRBJ2-2|17|TRBV4-2|-|TRBD2
TGTGCCAGCAGCCTTCCCAGCGGGGGGGCGAACACCGGGGAGCTGTTTTTT
CASSLPSGGANTGELFF